Listed below are T cell receptor beta chains from one sample, sequenced in a study of T cells in narcolepsy. Generated by immunoSEQ multiplex PCR, the TCRdb table keeps only in-frame clones and is missing some. The sample carries under 40,000 clones, roughly four fifths recorded once. Sequenced material: memory (CD45RA-) CD4+ T cells from blood. The source of these receptors is a human donor in good health. Each CDR3 is given with its conserved first and last residue.

v_gene	j_gene	CDR3aa
TRBV10-1	TRBJ1-1	CASSARANTEAFF
TRBV7-9	TRBJ1-1	CASSLETGQAEAFF
TRBV2	TRBJ1-2	CASSEKGGYGYTF
TRBV7-2	TRBJ2-2	CASSARTGLNTGELFF
TRBV9	TRBJ2-4	CASSVDIGNIQYF
TRBV6-6	TRBJ2-7	CASSSTYEQYF
TRBV5-6	TRBJ2-3	CASSLRGASLHTQYF
TRBV4-1	TRBJ1-2	CASSQGGQGFGGYTF
TRBV6-1	TRBJ2-1	CASSALTGSAEQFF
TRBV5-8	TRBJ1-2	CASSSPRTGRYGYTF
TRBV18	TRBJ2-5	CASSTGTGISETQYF
TRBV7-9	TRBJ2-5	CASSAPFPEGETQYF
TRBV7-2	TRBJ1-2	CASSEATGVGYTF
TRBV10-3	TRBJ1-4	CAISDRNEKLFF
TRBV29-1	TRBJ1-2	CSVEGGQGSNGYTF
TRBV7-2	TRBJ1-6	CASSSYREGGSSYNSPLHF
TRBV12-5	TRBJ1-4	CASANSTGGGEKLFF
TRBV5-1	TRBJ2-5	CASSLGTSGKGETQYF
TRBV6-1	TRBJ1-5	CASTDRQNQPQHF
TRBV29-1	TRBJ2-5	CSVERSGQTVRETQYF
TRBV7-2	TRBJ1-4	CASSLARAGRIEKLFF
TRBV27	TRBJ1-4	CASRPGFGQALNEKLFF